The source of this T cell receptor (beta chain) is a study of T-cell reconstitution after alpha-beta-depleted transplantation in children. With 3 bases clipped from V and 7 bases from J, the junction kept 7 bases outside the gene matches. The CDR3 is made up of 15 amino acids. As it was prepared, the TCRbeta library received unique molecular identifiers. TCRdb re-analysed the PCR reads in MiXCR, keeping a single row per CDR3 protein. The profile shows about 610,000 distinct CDR3 sequences, about 10% of them singletons. The rearrangement joins TRBV12-3 or TRBV12-4 to TRBJ1-5; 9 nucleotides agree with TRBD1. This sample comprised PBMCs from the stem cell graft donor, obtained from the stem cell graft. This TCR derives from a human donor who donated a stem cell graft to a child with acute myeloid leukemia. The CDR3 DNA is TGTGCCAGCAGTTTTCGACAGGGGGTCGGACAGCCCCAGCATTTT. Protein: CASSFRQGVGQPQHF.